A single sample is the source of the 13 T cell receptor beta chains below, sequenced in a study of blood T cells in healthy people across ages. The use of a sample-barcoded 5' primer and a J-beta primer mix characterized a second PCR of 7 to 11 cycles. TCRdb used MiXCR to reprocess the 5' RACE reads, holding one entry per CDR3 protein. The table lists around 790,000 distinct CDR3 sequences, around 42% of them singletons. Sequencing was done on a sample of blood. The receptors originated from a man in his sixties in good health.

About this clonotype itself: As the CDR3 is not closed by the conserved phenylalanine or tryptophan, this likely results from a read error. The V gene is TRBV6-1, the J gene TRBJ2-7; weak D call: TRBD2 (6 bases). The V gene's germline CDR1 is MNHNS and CDR2 SASEGT. The CDR3 extends over 15 amino acids. With 1 base removed from V and 3 bases from J, the gap between germline ends came to 13 bases. CDR3 sequence reads: CASSEGGTGVYEQYS. In DNA form, the CDR3 reads TGTGCCAGCAGTGAAGGAGGGACGGGGGTCTACGAGCAGTACTCC.

This clonotype was recorded only once. The chain uses TRBV20-1 and TRBJ2-1, with TRBD2 matching 9 bases. Germline lookup yields CDR1 DFQATT and CDR2 SNEGSKA (reference sequence). V was pared by 2 bases and J by 8 bases, with 10 bases of the junction left unmatched. The CDR3 spans 15 residues. CDR3 sequence: CSARPTSGSSDEQFF. DNA of the CDR3: TGCAGTGCTAGACCCACTAGCGGGTCCAGCGATGAGCAGTTCTTC.

The chain recombines TRBV27 with TRBJ2-1; no definite D call. Germline V gene sequence: CDR1 MNHEY, CDR2 SMNVEV (reference sequence). The V end was cut by 0 bases, the J end by 7 bases, with 19 bases between. The CDR3 has 17 amino acids. This CDR3 is CASSLSYLAIGWNEQFF. The CDR3 DNA follows: TGTGCCAGCAGTTTATCGTACTTGGCCATAGGGTGGAATGAGCAGTTCTTC.

The gene calls are TRBV12-3 or TRBV12-4 and TRBJ2-7, with D maybe TRBD1 (6 bases). V was cut by 5 bases and J by 6 bases, with 14 bases left in between. The CDR3 sequence is 13 residues long. The CDR3: CASSPPTGREQYF. CDR3 DNA: TGTGCCAGCAGTCCGCCGACAGGCCGCGAGCAGTACTTC.

The chain is built from TRBV6-2 or TRBV6-3 and TRBJ1-5, with TRBD1 matching over 9 bases. Per germline, CDR1 MNHEY and CDR2 SVGEGT. The CDR3 loop spans 16 amino acids. V was pared by 2 bases and J by 1 base, with 3 bases of the junction left unmatched. CDR3 amino acids: CASSYLDRGSNQPQHF. CDR3 bases: TGTGCCAGCAGTTACCTAGACAGGGGGAGCAATCAGCCCCAGCATTTT.

This clonotype was detected a few times. CDR3 sequence (DNA): TGTGCCAGCAGTTCCGGAGCGGGCCCTAGCACAGATACGCAGTATTTT. Translated: CASSSGAGPSTDTQYF. The chain joins TRBV12-3 or TRBV12-4 to TRBJ2-3; a possible D gene is TRBD2 (6 bases). The CDR3 has 16 amino acids. With 4 bases removed from V and 0 bases from J, the gap between germline ends came to 14 bases.

The rearrangement uses TRBV6-5 and TRBJ2-4; D may be TRBD1 (5 bases). Judging by the DNA end, TRBJ2-7 fits better; the J call may be wrong. CDR1 is MNHEY, CDR2 SVGAGI, per germline. The CDR3 is 14 residues long. The chain's CDR3 is CASSYARNRHEQYF. The CDR3 nucleotides read TGTGCCAGCAGTTACGCGAGAAACAGGCACGAGCAGTACTTC.

The chain links TRBV5-1 to TRBJ1-4; tentative D call: TRBD1 (5 bases). CDR3 length equals 16 residues. V gave up 3 bases and J gave up 0 bases, with 12 bases separating them. Germline V gene lookup returns CDR1 SGHRS and CDR2 YFSETQ. The CDR3 loop reads CASSSDRPPTNEKLFF. The CDR3 bases are TGCGCCAGCAGCTCCGACAGACCGCCAACTAATGAAAAACTGTTTTTT.

This chain uses TRBV13 with TRBJ1-6; D is uncertain. The CDR3 runs 14 residues. Trimming cost V 0 bases and J 13 bases, with 13 bases left between them. CDR1 is PRHDT, CDR2 FYEKMQ, per germline (reference sequence). CDR3 nucleotide sequence: TGTGCCAGCAGCTTAGGCCTGCAGACCAGCCCCCTCCACTTT. This translates into CASSLGLQTSPLHF. The whole variable domain, filled in from reference TRBV13 and TRBJ1-6, reads AAGVIQSPRHLIKEKRETATLKCYPIPRHDTVYWYQQGPGQDPQFLISFYEKMQSDKGSIPDRFSAQQFSDYHSELNMSSLELGDSALYFCASSLGLQTSPLHFGNGTRLTVT.

V and J are TRBV6-5 and TRBJ2-2; D gene ambiguous. The V and J ends lost 7 bases and 2 bases respectively, with 8 bases between them. CDR3 length equals 13 residues. Germline values: CDR1 MNHEY, CDR2 SVGAGI. This CDR3 reads CASNDRNTGELFF. The CDR3 DNA follows: TGTGCCAGCAATGACCGAAACACCGGGGAGCTGTTTTTT.

This clonotype has just a few counts. J is TRBJ2-7 and V is TRBV29-1, with TRBD1 identical over 8 bases. The CDR3 spans 13 residues. The V gene's germline CDR1 is SQVTM and CDR2 ANQGSEA. Trimming cost V 7 bases and J 4 bases; bases outside gene matches: 9. CDR3 in DNA: TGCAGCGCTGGCGCCGACAGGGGATACGAGCAGTACTTC. Protein product: CSAGADRGYEQYF.

This clonotype has a handful of counts. This chain uses TRBV12-3 or TRBV12-4 with TRBJ2-7, with D unclear. The CDR3 length is 16 residues. Trimming stripped 1 base from V and 3 bases from J, with 16 bases between. The CDR3 sequence is CASSLGHNGGYYEQYF. As DNA, the CDR3 is TGTGCCAGCAGTTTAGGTCACAACGGCGGATACTACGAGCAGTACTTC.

The chain recombines TRBV6-2 or TRBV6-3 with TRBJ1-5, with TRBD1 as a possible D gene (5 bases). The V gene's germline CDR1 is MNHEY and CDR2 SVGEGT. With 5 bases removed from V and 6 bases from J, the gap between germline ends came to 14 bases. The CDR3 is made up of 14 amino acids. CDR3 loop: CASSRDGVAQPQHF. CDR3 in DNA: TGTGCCAGCAGTCGGGACGGCGTAGCTCAGCCCCAGCATTTT.